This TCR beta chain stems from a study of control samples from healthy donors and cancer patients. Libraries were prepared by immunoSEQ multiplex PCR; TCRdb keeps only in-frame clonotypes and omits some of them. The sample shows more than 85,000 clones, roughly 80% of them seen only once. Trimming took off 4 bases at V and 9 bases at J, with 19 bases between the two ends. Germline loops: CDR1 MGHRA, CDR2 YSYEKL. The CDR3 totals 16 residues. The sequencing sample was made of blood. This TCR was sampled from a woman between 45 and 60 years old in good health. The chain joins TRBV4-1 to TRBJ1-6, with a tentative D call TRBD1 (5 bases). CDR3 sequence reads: CASSLIRDPRSSPLHF. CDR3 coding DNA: TGCGCCAGCAGCCTCATCCGGGACCCCAGGAGTTCACCCCTCCACTTT.